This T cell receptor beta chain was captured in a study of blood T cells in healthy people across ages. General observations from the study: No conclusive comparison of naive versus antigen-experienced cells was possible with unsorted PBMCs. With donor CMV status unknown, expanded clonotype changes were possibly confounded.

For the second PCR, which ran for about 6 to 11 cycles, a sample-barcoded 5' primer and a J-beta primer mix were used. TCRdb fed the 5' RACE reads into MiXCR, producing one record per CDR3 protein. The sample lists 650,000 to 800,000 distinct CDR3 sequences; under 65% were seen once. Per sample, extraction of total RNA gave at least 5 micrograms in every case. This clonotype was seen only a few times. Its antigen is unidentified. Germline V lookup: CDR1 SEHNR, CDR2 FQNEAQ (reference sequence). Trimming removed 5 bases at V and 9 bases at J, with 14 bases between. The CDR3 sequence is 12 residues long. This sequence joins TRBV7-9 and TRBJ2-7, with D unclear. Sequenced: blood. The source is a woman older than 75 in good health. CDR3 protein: CASSQTSAAQYF. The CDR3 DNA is TGTGCCAGCAGCCAGACTTCTGCAGCGCAGTACTTC.